This T cell receptor (beta chain) was retrieved from a study of T cells after yellow fever vaccination. Looking at the study overall: SMART-Seq v4 Ultra Low Input prepared libraries from low-cell fractions. Study-wide points: Contaminating bulk clonotypes could be abundant in FACS-sorted repertoires.

As concerns this clonotype: The antigen remains unidentified.

TCRdb reprocessed the 5' RACE reads with MiXCR, giving one entry per CDR3 protein. The sample includes some 560,000 distinct CDR3 sequences, around a sixth of them seen just once. CDR3 length: 16 amino acids. V was cut by 0 bases and J by 0 bases, with 11 bases left in between. Germline-derived CDR1 and CDR2 are MGHRA and YSYEKL. This sequence was found in a man younger than 30 who received the YFV17D yellow fever vaccine. The genes are TRBV4-1 and TRBJ1-2; TRBD1 might be the D (5 bases). This sample comprised PBMCs, obtained 5 days after the first yellow fever vaccination. This chain's CDR3 is CASSQDNRFANYGYTF. In nucleotides, the CDR3 is TGCGCCAGCAGCCAAGATAACAGGTTCGCTAACTATGGCTACACCTTC.